This T cell receptor (beta chain) was recorded in a study of monozygotic twins with inflammatory bowel disease. About this clonotype: Antigen specificity is unknown.

TCRdb re-called the 5' RACE reads and catalogs CDR3 proteins one per entry, DNA excluded. The sample yields about 99,000 distinct CDR3 sequences, of which the top ten take up about 2%. This CDR3 has 13 amino acids. Germline V gene sequence: CDR1 SEHNR, CDR2 FQNEAQ (reference sequence). Overall study findings and caveats: Healthy twins showed more clonotype sharing with others than IBD patients, especially patients with disease activity.

The gene calls are TRBV7-9 and TRBJ2-2; the D call from TCRdb, TRBD1, cannot be confirmed without DNA. The sample taken for sequencing was blood. The receptor was isolated from a human donor with ulcerative colitis or Crohn's disease, or a healthy co-twin of an affected twin (not recorded which). CDR3: CASKAGLTGELFF. Full variable domain (remainder filled in from reference TRBV7-9 and TRBJ2-2): DTGVSQNPRHKITKRGQNVTFRCDPISEHNRLYWYRQTLGQGPEFLTYFQNEAQLEKSRLLSDRFSAERPKGSFSTLEIQRTEQGDSAMYLCASKAGLTGELFFGEGSRLTVL.